This TCR beta chain was recorded in a study of regulatory T cells in long-lasting Graves disease. General study points: It was peripheral blood alone, not thyroid tissue, that was studied.

Arm-PCR of CDR3 regions and iRepertoire HTBI primers were used to build TCR beta libraries. TCRdb re-called the multiplex PCR reads with MiXCR, one entry per CDR3 protein. The profile shows 400,000 to 550,000 distinct CDR3 sequences, less than 20% of them singletons. The germline V gene encodes CDR1 SSHAT and CDR2 FNYEAQ (reference sequence). The CDR3 consists of 15 residues. The time point is: newly diagnosed GD, antithyroid drugs for less than 3 months. Following extraction of RNA from PBMCs, that RNA was used to make the TCR library. There are many counts of this clonotype. Antigen unknown. Mismatch with germline at one junction end may stem from a read error. This sample was shared with a second study, whose subject was T cells in Graves' hyperthyroidism and ophthalmopathy. From that study: The model predicted ophthalmopathy a median roughly 6.5 months before onset.

The chain employs TRBV7-7 and TRBJ2-7, with TRBD1 identical over 9 bases. The sample here was peripheral blood mononuclear cells (PBMCs), taken at new diagnosis, from a patient treated with antithyroid drugs. The clonotype was recovered from a woman between 18 and 29 years old with Graves disease. Here the CDR3 reads CASSLGTGNSYEQYF. The CDR3 DNA is TGTGCTAGCAGCTTAGGGACAGGGAACTCCTACGAGCAGTACTTC. The full variable domain, with the rest looked up from reference TRBV7-7 and TRBJ2-7, is GAGVSQSPRYKVTKRGQDVTLRCDPISSHATLYWYQQALGQGPEFLTYFNYEAQPDKSGLPSDRFSAERPEGSISTLTIQRTEQRDSAMYRCASSLGTGNSYEQYFGPGTRLTVT.